This T cell receptor beta chain was recorded in a study of T cells after posttransplantation cyclophosphamide. Notes on the study in general: TRB clonality was highly associated with recipient CMV seropositivity and reactivation. Donor CD8+ memory clones often dominated recipient blood repertoires at later times.

Worth noting for this clone: Its antigen is not identified.

Sequenced by immunoSEQ multiplex PCR; TCRdb stores in-frame clones only, minus some. This table has 20,000 to 25,000 clones, around 86% appearing once. V lost 0 bases, J lost 3 bases, and 9 bases stayed unmatched. Germline V gene data show CDR1 as SGDLS and CDR2 as YYNGEE. The CDR3 runs to 17 residues. J is TRBJ2-1 and V is TRBV9; TRBD1 agrees at 7 bases. This TCR was recovered from a woman aged 55-70 years with a blood cancer, CMV-positive, and with a related stem cell donor. Source material: PBMCs. CDR3 amino acids: CASSVGVRGLSYNEQFF. Here the CDR3 DNA reads TGTGCCAGCAGCGTAGGAGTGAGGGGGCTTAGCTACAATGAGCAGTTCTTC.